The 18 T cell receptor beta chains in this list originate from one sample, sequenced in a study of T cell repertoires in cytomegalovirus infection. TCRdb ran MiXCR on the reads and lists one entry per CDR3 protein. The sample consists of 110,000 or so distinct CDR3 sequences, under 35% of them appearing once. These receptors are not linked to any known antigen. This specimen was CD8+ T cells from cultured PBMCs, taken from culture after CMV antigen stimulation. These receptors came from a human donor in good health (CMV status not recorded). Some clones in this sample may be carry-over from other donors' samples.

The chain uses TRBV12-3 or TRBV12-4 and TRBJ1-6; a possible D gene is TRBD1 (5 bases). V was clipped by 3 bases and J by 2 bases, with 26 bases between them. The CDR3 is 21 residues long. The CDR3 bases are TGTGCCAGCAGTTTCCTTTTAAGGGGCATCAAAGATCCGGCCTATAATTCACCCCTCCACTTT. Residues: CASSFLLRGIKDPAYNSPLHF.

This clonotype was seen ten or more times. This rearrangement joins TRBV12-3 or TRBV12-4 to TRBJ2-3; 10 nucleotides line up with TRBD1. With V trimmed by 4 bases and J by 1 base, 2 bases remained unmatched. The CDR3 runs to 15 residues. The CDR3 region is CASSWGTGGTDTQYF. The CDR3 DNA reads TGTGCCAGCAGTTGGGGGACAGGGGGCACAGATACGCAGTATTTT.

Only a few counts were recorded for this clonotype. The chain is built from TRBV6-2 or TRBV6-3 and TRBJ1-2; D call uncertain. The V gene lost 5 bases and the J gene lost 3 bases, with 19 bases spanning the gap. There are 16 residues in the CDR3. Germline V gives CDR1 MNHEY, CDR2 SVGEGT. The CDR3 is CASSPTSGRKDYGYTF. In nucleotides, the CDR3 is TGTGCCAGCAGTCCGACCAGCGGCAGGAAGGACTATGGCTACACCTTC.

The CDR3 DNA follows: TGTGCCAGCAGCCTCGCGGAGCGCCCCCACAATGAGCAGTTCTTC. This translates into CASSLAERPHNEQFF. This chain uses TRBV7-6 with TRBJ2-1; D is unclear. Deletions cut 5 bases from V and 5 bases from J, with 16 bases between. Germline V gene data show CDR1 as SGHVS and CDR2 as FNYEAQ. CDR3 length equals 15 residues.

The CDR3 reads CASSDRTWRDGNIQYF. CDR3 nucleotides: TGTGCCAGCAGCGACCGGACTTGGCGGGATGGGAACATTCAGTACTTC. The rearrangement joins TRBV11-2 to TRBJ2-4, with a weak D call TRBD2 (6 bases). The germline CDR1 and CDR2 sequences are SGHAT and FQNNGV. The CDR3 has 16 residues. The V end was cut by 5 bases, the J end by 7 bases, with 21 bases between. Based on the CDR3 plus reference TRBV11-2 and TRBJ2-4, the full variable domain is EAGVAQSPRYKIIEKRQSVAFWCNPISGHATLYWYQQILGQGPKLLIQFQNNGVVDDSQLPKDRFSAERLKGVDSTLKIQPAKLEDSAVYLCASSDRTWRDGNIQYFGAGTRLSVL.

The chain employs TRBV27 and TRBJ2-1; 11 bases match TRBD2. There are 15 residues in the CDR3. Germline CDR1 reads MNHEY; CDR2 reads SMNVEV (reference sequence). Trimming at V came to 5 bases and at J to 2 bases, leaving 2 bases not matched to a gene. The CDR3 coding sequence is TGTGCCAGCAGTATACTAGCGGGGGCCTACAATGAGCAGTTCTTC. It codes for CASSILAGAYNEQFF.

This clonotype was detected many times. The rearrangement uses TRBV6-1 and TRBJ2-3; 8 bases align to TRBD1. The CDR3 consists of 14 residues. Trimming removed 10 bases from V and 2 bases from J; junction bases left unmatched: 8. CDR1 and CDR2 from the germline V gene are MNHNS and SASEGT. The CDR3 sequence: CANGQGSHTDTQYF. For the CDR3, the DNA is TGTGCCAACGGACAGGGCTCGCACACAGATACGCAGTATTTT.

This clonotype was counted at least ten times. J is TRBJ2-7 and V is TRBV14, with unresolved D. The germline V and J ends were trimmed by 4 bases and 6 bases, with 16 bases remaining between them. Germline CDR1 SGHDN, CDR2 FVKESK. The CDR3 runs to 14 residues. The CDR3 is CASSPLIGGGEQYF. The CDR3 coding sequence is TGTGCCAGCAGCCCTCTCATTGGTGGTGGCGAGCAGTACTTC.

This clonotype was recorded at least ten times. This chain connects TRBV7-2 to TRBJ1-2; TRBD1 matches 11 bases. The CDR3 loop spans 15 amino acids. Germline V gene sequence: CDR1 SGHTA, CDR2 FQGNSA. The trim removed 5 bases at V and 6 bases at J, leaving 8 bases unmatched. The CDR3 reads CASSHWTGGTHGYTF. For the CDR3, the DNA is TGTGCCAGCAGCCACTGGACAGGGGGCACCCATGGCTACACCTTC.

The gene calls are TRBV25-1 and TRBJ2-6; D could derive from TRBD1 or TRBD2 (5 bases each). Germline V gives CDR1 MGHDK, CDR2 SYGVNS. Trimming stripped 7 bases from V and 0 bases from J, with 13 bases between. The CDR3 loop spans 16 amino acids. Written as DNA, the CDR3 is TGTGCCAGCAATAGGGACCTTAACTCTGGGGCCAACGTCCTGACTTTC. This sequence encodes CASNRDLNSGANVLTF.

In DNA, the CDR3 is TGCGCCAGCAGCCAAGATTCGGGGGCCGGGGAGCTGTTTTTT. Its translation is CASSQDSGAGELFF. The chain has TRBV4-1 and TRBJ2-2, with D possibly matching TRBD2 (6 bases). Trimming stripped 0 bases from V and 6 bases from J, with 8 bases between. Germline V gives CDR1 MGHRA, CDR2 YSYEKL. The CDR3 is 14 residues long.

The chain joins TRBV14 to TRBJ2-1, with TRBD2 matching 9 bases. The trim removed 0 bases at V and 10 bases at J, leaving 13 bases unmatched. This CDR3 is 17 amino acids long. Germline V lookup: CDR1 SGHDN, CDR2 FVKESK. CDR3 sequence: CASSQEGGGGAWGEQFF. The CDR3 region has the DNA TGTGCCAGCAGCCAAGAAGGCGGCGGGGGGGCATGGGGAGAGCAGTTCTTC.

The CDR3 loop reads CASSRDDSPLHF. In nucleotides, the CDR3 is TGCGCCAGCAGCCGGGATGATTCACCCCTCCACTTT. V and J are TRBV5-1 and TRBJ1-6; D gene ambiguous. The germline V gene has CDR1 SGHRS and CDR2 YFSETQ. The CDR3 totals 12 residues. V shed 4 bases and J shed 8 bases, with 7 bases lying between them.

This clonotype has only a few counts. The CDR3 spells CATSDLGPGLAGENEQFF. The CDR3 DNA sequence: TGTGCCACCAGTGATTTGGGTCCCGGACTAGCGGGGGAAAATGAGCAGTTCTTC. This chain joins TRBV24-1 and TRBJ2-1, with TRBD2 identical over 13 bases. This CDR3 spans 18 amino acids. The germline gives CDR1 KGHDR, CDR2 SFDVKD. With V trimmed by 0 bases and J by 7 bases, 8 bases remained unmatched.

The rearrangement joins TRBV27 to TRBJ2-7; D unresolved. The CDR3 covers 16 residues. Between the trimmed V and J ends, which lost 2 bases and 0 bases, there was a span of 14 bases. CDR1 MNHEY and CDR2 SMNVEV come from the germline V gene (reference sequence). The CDR3 DNA reads TGTGCCAGCAGTTTAAGCTCGGGTTTGAGCTCCTACGAGCAGTACTTC. Amino acids: CASSLSSGLSSYEQYF.

The V call is TRBV9, the J call TRBJ2-5; 11 bases map to TRBD1. Germline-derived CDR1 and CDR2 are SGDLS and YYNGEE. V shed 3 bases and J 5 bases; nucleotides not matched to a gene: 3. The CDR3 extends over 14 amino acids. CDR3 region: CASSGTGGPETQYF. The CDR3 nucleotides are TGTGCCAGCAGCGGGACAGGGGGCCCGGAGACCCAGTACTTC.

The chain is built from TRBV6-5 and TRBJ2-1; D is tentatively TRBD1 or TRBD2 (7 bases each). The CDR3 has 13 residues. Trimming took off 8 bases at V and 9 bases at J, with 17 bases between the two ends. Germline CDR1 is MNHEY and CDR2 is SVGAGI. CDR3 sequence: CASGRGGGSEQFF. The CDR3, as DNA: TGTGCCAGCGGCAGGGGGGGAGGTAGTGAGCAGTTCTTC.

The sample holds a few counts of this clonotype. J is TRBJ2-7 and V is TRBV7-9; D may be TRBD1 or TRBD2 (5 bases each). The CDR3 covers 16 residues. V was trimmed by 5 bases and J by 3 bases, leaving 20 bases between them. Germline CDR1 and CDR2: SEHNR and FQNEAQ (reference sequence). CDR3 sequence: CASSPRGRGSSYEQYF. CDR3 bases: TGTGCCAGCAGCCCTCGGGGAAGGGGTTCTAGCTACGAGCAGTACTTC.